One and the same sample provided the 2 T cell receptor beta chains below, sequenced in a study of blood T cell repertoires in COVID-19. TCRdb's copy holds only in-frame clones and misses some; the assay was immunoSEQ multiplex PCR. The sample shows about 44,000 clones, 80% to 90% of them seen only once. The sequenced material came from peripheral blood. All receptors come from a man aged 70 or older with active COVID-19.

The chain recombines TRBV9 with TRBJ1-1, with 7 bases fitting TRBD1. With 0 bases clipped from V and 1 base from J, the junction kept 6 bases outside the gene matches. CDR3 length: 16 residues. Germline CDR1 SGDLS, CDR2 YYNGEE. The CDR3 spells CASSVVFRTGNTEAFF. In DNA, the CDR3 is TGTGCCAGCAGCGTAGTTTTCCGGACAGGGAACACTGAAGCTTTCTTT.

The count of this clone is one. This chain joins TRBV4-3 and TRBJ2-7; D is possibly TRBD2 (6 bases). Germline CDR1 reads LGHNA; CDR2 reads YSLEER. Deletions cut 0 bases from V and 7 bases from J, with 13 bases between. This CDR3 is built from 14 residues. CDR3 sequence (DNA): TGCGCCAGCAGCCAAGATCGCGGAGGGAGGGAGCAGTACTTC. It encodes CASSQDRGGREQYF.